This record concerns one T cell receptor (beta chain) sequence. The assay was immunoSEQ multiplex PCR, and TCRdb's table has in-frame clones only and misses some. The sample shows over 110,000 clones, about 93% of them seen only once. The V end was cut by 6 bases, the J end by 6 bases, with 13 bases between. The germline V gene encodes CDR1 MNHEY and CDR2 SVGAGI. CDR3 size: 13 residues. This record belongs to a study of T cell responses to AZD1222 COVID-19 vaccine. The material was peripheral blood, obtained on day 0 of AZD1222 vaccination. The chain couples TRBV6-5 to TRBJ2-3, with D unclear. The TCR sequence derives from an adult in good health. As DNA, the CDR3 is TGTGCCAGCAGGTCCCAAGCTCCGGATACGCAGTATTTT. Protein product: CASRSQAPDTQYF.